This T cell receptor beta chain came from a study of T-cell memory formation after mild COVID-19. The study's findings and limits: Those CD4+ clones that contracted were mainly in CM and EM (CD8+ ones in EMRA). A second wave of clones peaked on day 37, and their SARS-CoV-2 specificity went unconfirmed.

The CDR3 runs 14 residues. Germline V gene lookup returns CDR1 MNHEY and CDR2 SMNVEV (reference sequence). The germline V and J ends were trimmed by 5 bases and 7 bases, with 15 bases remaining between them. TCRdb analysed the 5' RACE reads with MiXCR anew, one entry per CDR3 protein. The sample lists about 340,000 distinct CDR3 sequences, 15% to 20% seen once, with 20% to 25% in the top ten. In the case of this clonotype: The antigen remains undetermined.

Sequencing was done on a sample of PBMCs or a T cell subset sorted from them (not recorded which). The genes are TRBV27 and TRBJ1-5, with D possibly being TRBD1 (5 bases). The sequence came from a man between 18 and 29 years old who had mild COVID-19 (a few samples of this study predate the infection). Cell type and time point are not known. CDR3 residues: CASSTRQSGQPQHF. CDR3 nucleotide sequence: TGTGCCAGCAGTACCCGACAGAGTGGCCAGCCCCAGCATTTT.